These T cell receptor beta chains were read from a single sample in a study of identical twins. MiXCR, run by TCRdb on the 5' RACE reads, gives a single entry per CDR3 protein. The sample includes about 340,000 distinct CDR3 sequences, around 12% of them seen just once. A further study also used this sample, focusing on yellow fever vaccine responses in identical twins.

The source material was CD8+ T cells sorted from blood. All receptors derive from a woman aged 18-29 years in good health. Each CDR3 is given with its conserved first and last residue. Each record gives: D gene, clone size, J gene, V gene, CDR3 DNA, CDR3 protein. D genes are given only for firm matches. The size of a clone is reported for some rows only, either as once, few or many, or as a class for expanded clones.

TRBD2 | many | TRBJ2-1 | TRBV15 | TGTGCCACCAGCAGAGTCTCTGGCGGGAGCTTCTATGAGCAGTTCTTC | CATSRVSGGSFYEQFF
NA | NA | TRBJ2-2 | TRBV12-3/TRBV12-4 | TGTGCCAGCAGTTCTTGGGGAGATAACACCGGGGAGCTGTTTTTT | CASSSWGDNTGELFF
NA | few | TRBJ2-2 | TRBV20-1 | TGCAGTGCTAGGGACTACTTGAACACCGGGGAGCTGTTTTTT | CSARDYLNTGELFF
TRBD1 | many | TRBJ1-5 | TRBV6-1 | TGTGCCAGCAGCCTGGGACAGGCAAGCAATCAGCCCCAGCATTTT | CASSLGQASNQPQHF
NA | few | TRBJ2-1 | TRBV11-2 | TGTGCCAGCAGGTACGCGGACAGTGAGCAGTTCTTC | CASRYADSEQFF
NA | many | TRBJ2-1 | TRBV5-5 | TGTGCCAGCAGCTTGGAGGGGCTTGAGCAGTTCTTC | CASSLEGLEQFF
NA | NA | TRBJ1-2 | TRBV7-9 | TGTGCCAGCAGCTTTGTTGGGGGCTGGTATGGCTACACCTTC | CASSFVGGWYGYTF
NA | many | TRBJ2-3 | TRBV3-1 | TGTGCCAGCAGCCAAGATGGGGGCACAGATACGCAGTATTTT | CASSQDGGTDTQYF
NA | NA | TRBJ1-1 | TRBV25-1 | TGTGCCAGCAGTGACCGGGGGTGGGGGCTTGGCACTGAAGCTTTCTTT | CASSDRGWGLGTEAFF
TRBD1 | few | TRBJ2-2 | TRBV12-5 | TGTGCTAGTGGCCCACAGGGGCGAGGGGAGCTGTTTTTT | CASGPQGRGELFF
TRBD2 | NA | TRBJ2-1 | TRBV5-1 | TGCGCCAGCAGCTTTCAGCGGGGGGCCAATGAGCAGTTCTTC | CASSFQRGANEQFF